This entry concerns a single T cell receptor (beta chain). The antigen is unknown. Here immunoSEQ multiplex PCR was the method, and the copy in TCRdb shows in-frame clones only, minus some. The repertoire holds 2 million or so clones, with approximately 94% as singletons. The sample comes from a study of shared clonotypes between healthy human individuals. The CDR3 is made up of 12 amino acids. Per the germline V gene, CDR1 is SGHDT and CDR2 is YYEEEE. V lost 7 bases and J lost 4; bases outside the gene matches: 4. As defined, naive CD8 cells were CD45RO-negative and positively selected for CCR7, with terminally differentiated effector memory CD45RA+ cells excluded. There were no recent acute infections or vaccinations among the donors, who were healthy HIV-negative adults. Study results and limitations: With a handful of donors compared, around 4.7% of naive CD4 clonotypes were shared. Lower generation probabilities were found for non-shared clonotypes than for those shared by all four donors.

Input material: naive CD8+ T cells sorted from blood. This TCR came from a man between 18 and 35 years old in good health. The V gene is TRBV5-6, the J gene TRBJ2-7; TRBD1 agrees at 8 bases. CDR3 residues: CASGRGQYEQYF. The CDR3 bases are TGTGCCAGCGGCAGGGGGCAGTACGAGCAGTACTTC.